This T cell receptor beta chain was obtained from a study of long-term antiretroviral therapy in people with HIV. The length of the CDR3 is 14 residues. CDR1 is SGHDN and CDR2 is FVKESK in the germline V gene. The V and J ends lost 0 bases and 8 bases respectively, with 10 bases between them. At survey level, the immunoSEQ assay was run in its v3.0 version. Assay used: immunoSEQ multiplex PCR; TCRdb lists only in-frame clones, some missing. The data hold around 23,000 clones, with approximately 77% observed a single time. V usage is TRBV14 and J usage is TRBJ2-2; D is uncertain. The TCR sequence derives from a man under 40 with HIV. The sequencing here drew on unsorted PBMCs, taken 4.4 years after starting antiretroviral therapy. The CDR3 loop reads CASSQDRRSGELFF. CDR3 in DNA: TGTGCCAGCAGCCAAGATAGAAGGAGTGGGGAGCTGTTTTTT. Drawing the rest from reference TRBV14 and TRBJ2-2, the complete variable domain is EAGVTQFPSHSVIEKGQTVTLRCDPISGHDNLYWYRRVMGKEIKFLLHFVKESKQDESGMPNNRFLAERTGGTYSTLKVQPAELEDSGVYFCASSQDRRSGELFFGEGSRLTVL.